The rows below give T cell receptor beta chains drawn from one sample of a study of blood T cell repertoires in COVID-19. TCRdb keeps only in-frame clones here, not all; method: immunoSEQ multiplex PCR. Of over 150,000 clones listed, 80% to 90% are singletons. Input material: peripheral blood. The origin of the receptors is a woman of 80 years or more with acute or convalescent COVID-19. Each CDR3 is given with its conserved first and last residue. The D gene is left open where the match is weak. Part of the rows lack a size; the others show once, few, many or a class for expanded clones.

>.|TRBV24-1|.|TRBJ2-5
CATSKRGETQYF
TGTGCCACCAGTAAGAGAGGAGAGACCCAGTACTTC
>.|TRBV2|.|TRBJ2-6
CASSDRTGANVLTF
TGTGCCAGCAGCGACAGGACAGGGGCCAACGTCCTGACTTTC
>.|TRBV14|.|TRBJ2-2
CASSQEIGVGELFF
TGTGCCAGCAGCCAAGAGATCGGGGTCGGGGAGCTGTTTTTT
>.|TRBV20-1|TRBD1|TRBJ2-1
CSASKGQAIFGNEQFF
TGCAGTGCTAGTAAGGGACAGGCTATTTTCGGCAATGAGCAGTTCTTC
>.|TRBV6-5|.|TRBJ1-4
CASSRATNEKLFF
TGTGCCAGCAGCCGAGCAACTAATGAAAAACTGTTTTTT
>.|TRBV5-4|.|TRBJ1-2
CASSRPPPDGNGYTF
TGTGCCAGCAGCCGTCCCCCCCCGGACGGGAATGGCTACACCTTC
>many|TRBV6-6|.|TRBJ2-2
CASSYDRTVTPGELFF
TGTGCCAGCAGTTACGACAGGACAGTAACACCCGGGGAGCTGTTTTTT
>once|TRBV30|.|TRBJ1-3
CASQRIGRNTIYF
TGTGCCTCCCAGAGGATCGGGAGAAACACCATATATTTT
>.|TRBV11-1|.|TRBJ1-1
CASSSDRTMNTEAFF
TGTGCCAGCAGCTCCGACAGGACCATGAACACTGAAGCTTTCTTT
>.|TRBV19|.|TRBJ1-5
CASSIEGRGPSRYQPQHF
TGTGCCAGTAGTATAGAAGGCAGGGGCCCATCGCGCTACCAGCCCCAGCATTTT
>.|TRBV6-5|.|TRBJ1-5
CASSARYNQPQHF
TGTGCCAGCAGCGCTAGGTACAATCAGCCCCAGCATTTT
>.|TRBV5-1|TRBD1|TRBJ1-4
CASSLLPGQGFEKLFF
TGCGCCAGCAGCTTACTCCCGGGACAGGGGTTTGAAAAACTGTTTTTT
>.|TRBV14|TRBD1|TRBJ2-3
CASSQRDSSFSTDTQYF
TGTGCCAGCAGCCAACGGGACAGCAGCTTTAGCACAGATACGCAGTATTTT
>.|TRBV27|TRBD2|TRBJ2-1
CASSWEGRGSGYQFF
TGTGCCAGCAGCTGGGAGGGGAGAGGGAGCGGTTACCAGTTCTTC
>.|TRBV24-1|.|TRBJ2-7
CATSGTLQDEQYF
TGTGCCACCAGTGGAACCCTCCAGGACGAGCAGTACTTC
>once|TRBV7-8|TRBD1|TRBJ1-5
CASSPRTGDQPQHF
TGTGCCAGCAGCCCCCGGACAGGCGATCAGCCCCAGCATTTT
>.|TRBV27|TRBD1|TRBJ2-2
CASSFGRGRGTGELFF
TGTGCCAGCAGTTTCGGTAGGGGGCGAGGCACCGGGGAGCTGTTTTTT
>.|TRBV4-3|TRBD2|TRBJ2-3
CASSQVGAGYSTDTQYF
TGCGCCAGCAGCCAAGTGGGAGCGGGGTACAGCACAGATACGCAGTATTTT
>.|TRBV29-1|.|TRBJ2-2
CSVERDKNTGELFF
TGCAGCGTTGAAAGGGACAAGAACACCGGGGAGCTGTTTTTT
>.|TRBV6-1|.|TRBJ2-5
CASSEGQGRQETQYF
TGTGCCAGCAGTGAAGGCCAGGGTAGACAAGAGACCCAGTACTTC
>.|TRBV4-3|.|TRBJ1-2
CASSQDSTGDGYTF
TGCGCCAGCAGCCAAGATTCAACGGGGGATGGCTACACCTTC
>.|TRBV5-5|TRBD1|TRBJ1-3
CATGRDSTTFSSGNTIYF
TGTGCTACGGGTCGGGACAGCACTACGTTTAGCTCTGGAAACACCATATATTTT
>.|TRBV29-1|TRBD2|TRBJ2-1
CSVISSGRASHNEQFF
TGCAGCGTTATATCTAGCGGGAGGGCATCCCACAATGAGCAGTTCTTC
>.|TRBV24-1|TRBD1|TRBJ1-5
CATSEGTGIWGNQPQHF
TGTGCCACCAGTGAGGGGACAGGAATATGGGGCAATCAGCCCCAGCATTTT
>few|TRBV10-3|TRBD2|TRBJ2-2
CAISEITGGGGGELFF
TGTGCCATCAGTGAAATAACGGGAGGTGGCGGCGGGGAGCTGTTTTTT
>once|TRBV25-1|.|TRBJ2-2
CASSVGQTNTGELFF
TGTGCCAGCAGTGTGGGACAAACGAACACCGGGGAGCTGTTTTTT
>.|TRBV30|TRBD1|TRBJ1-2
CAWSVRGQGAYGYTF
TGTGCCTGGAGTGTACGTGGACAGGGGGCTTATGGCTACACCTTC
>.|TRBV7-2|TRBD2|TRBJ2-6
CASSAQIAGVALGANVLTF
TGTGCCAGCAGCGCCCAAATAGCGGGAGTGGCCTTGGGGGCCAACGTCCTGACTTTC
>.|TRBV5-6|.|TRBJ2-7
CASSLPTGSSYEQYF
TGTGCCAGCAGCTTGCCGACGGGGAGCTCCTACGAGCAGTACTTC
>.|TRBV28|.|TRBJ1-1
CASSSRGFMNTEAFF
TGTGCCAGCAGTTCCAGGGGTTTTATGAACACTGAAGCTTTCTTT
>.|TRBV27|TRBD1|TRBJ1-2
CASSFQGVGGYTF
TGTGCCAGCAGTTTCCAGGGGGTGGGCGGCTACACCTTC
>.|TRBV11-2|.|TRBJ2-5
CASSLATETQYF
TGTGCCAGCAGCTTAGCTACCGAGACCCAGTACTTC
>.|TRBV15|TRBD2|TRBJ2-5
CATSRGSPLLAGQETQYF
TGTGCCACCAGCAGAGGCTCGCCTCTACTAGCGGGGCAAGAGACCCAGTACTTC
>.|TRBV11-2|.|TRBJ2-7
CASSLVLGAGFYEQYF
TGTGCCAGCAGCTTAGTTTTGGGGGCCGGGTTCTACGAGCAGTACTTC
>.|TRBV28|.|TRBJ1-5
CASSFQGPPNQPQHF
TGTGCCAGCAGTTTCCAGGGTCCCCCTAATCAGCCCCAGCATTTT
>.|TRBV24-1|.|TRBJ2-7
CATSDGYEQYF
TGTGCCACCAGTGACGGTTACGAGCAGTACTTC
>.|TRBV28|TRBD1|TRBJ1-1
CASSPPGQLNTEAFF
TGTGCCAGCAGCCCACCGGGACAGCTGAACACTGAAGCTTTCTTT
>.|TRBV11-3|TRBD1|TRBJ2-5
CASSSGQGAGETQYF
TGTGCCAGCAGCTCCGGACAGGGGGCAGGCGAGACCCAGTACTTC
>.|TRBV2|.|TRBJ1-2
CASSENRVNYGYTF
TGTGCCAGCAGTGAAAACAGGGTCAACTATGGCTACACCTTC
>.|TRBV6-5|TRBD1|TRBJ2-7
CASSLDRGRVYEQYF
TGTGCCAGCAGCTTGGACAGGGGGCGCGTCTACGAGCAGTACTTC
>.|TRBV18|TRBD1|TRBJ1-2
CASSPKGADGYTF
TGTGCCAGCTCACCAAAGGGGGCCGATGGCTACACCTTC
>.|TRBV29-1|.|TRBJ1-1
CSLSGSWGNTEAFF
TGCAGCCTCTCCGGGAGCTGGGGGAACACTGAAGCTTTCTTT
>.|TRBV7-2|TRBD2|TRBJ2-2
CASSLFLAGVPGELFF
TGTGCCAGCAGCTTATTCCTAGCGGGTGTGCCCGGGGAGCTGTTTTTT
>.|TRBV30|TRBD2|TRBJ2-7
CAWRKGLAGVLEQYF
TGTGCCTGGAGGAAAGGACTAGCGGGAGTGCTCGAGCAGTACTTC
>.|TRBV28|.|TRBJ2-5
CASSFGGETQYF
TGTGCCAGCAGTTTCGGGGGTGAGACCCAGTACTTC
>many|TRBV7-9|.|TRBJ1-3
CASSLEGGNTIYF
TGTGCCAGCAGCTTAGAGGGAGGCAACACCATATATTTT
>.|TRBV2|TRBD1|TRBJ1-5
CASRDRGGDGEPQHF
TGTGCCAGCAGGGACAGGGGAGGTGATGGGGAGCCCCAGCATTTT
>.|TRBV19|TRBD1|TRBJ1-2
CASEAGGTDLYTF
TGTGCCAGCGAAGCGGGGGGGACAGATTTATACACCTTC
>.|TRBV7-9|TRBD1|TRBJ1-1
CASSLGQGAFF
TGTGCCAGCAGCTTAGGACAGGGAGCTTTCTTT
>.|TRBV6-5|TRBD1|TRBJ1-5
CASSYSNRGRQPQHF
TGTGCCAGCAGTTACTCGAACAGGGGACGACAGCCCCAGCATTTT
>.|TRBV5-1|TRBD2|TRBJ2-7
CASSRGAPDEQYF
TGCGCCAGCTCGCGGGGGGCACCGGACGAGCAGTACTTC
>.|TRBV5-1|.|TRBJ2-5
CASRLAGVYQETQYF
TGCGCCAGCAGATTGGCAGGGGTGTACCAAGAGACCCAGTACTTC